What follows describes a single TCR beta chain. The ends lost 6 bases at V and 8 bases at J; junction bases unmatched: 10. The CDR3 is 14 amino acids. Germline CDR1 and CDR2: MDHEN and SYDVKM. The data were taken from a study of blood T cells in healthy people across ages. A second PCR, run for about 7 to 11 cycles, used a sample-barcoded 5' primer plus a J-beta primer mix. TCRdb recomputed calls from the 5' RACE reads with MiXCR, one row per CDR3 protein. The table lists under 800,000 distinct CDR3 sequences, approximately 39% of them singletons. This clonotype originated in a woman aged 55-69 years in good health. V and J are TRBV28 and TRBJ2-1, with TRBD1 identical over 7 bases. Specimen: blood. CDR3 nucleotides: TGTGCCAGCAGCACCCCTCAGGGGGTCGATGAGCAGTTCTTC. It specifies CASSTPQGVDEQFF.